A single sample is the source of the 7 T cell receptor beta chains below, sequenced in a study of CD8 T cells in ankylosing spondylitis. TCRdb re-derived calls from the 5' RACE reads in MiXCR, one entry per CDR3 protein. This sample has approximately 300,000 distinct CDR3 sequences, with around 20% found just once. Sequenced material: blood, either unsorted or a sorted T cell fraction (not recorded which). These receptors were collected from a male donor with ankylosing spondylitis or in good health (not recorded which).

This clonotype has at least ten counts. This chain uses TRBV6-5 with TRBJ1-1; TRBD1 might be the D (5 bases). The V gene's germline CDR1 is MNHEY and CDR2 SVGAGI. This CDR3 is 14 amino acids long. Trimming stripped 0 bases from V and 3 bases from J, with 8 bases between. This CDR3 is CASSYSGPYTEAFF. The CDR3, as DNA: TGTGCCAGCAGTTACTCGGGGCCCTACACTGAAGCTTTCTTT.

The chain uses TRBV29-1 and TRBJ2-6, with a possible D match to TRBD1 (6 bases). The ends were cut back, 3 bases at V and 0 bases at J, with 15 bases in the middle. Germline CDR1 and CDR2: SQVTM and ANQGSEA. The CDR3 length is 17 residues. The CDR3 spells CSVELTGQRSGANVLTF. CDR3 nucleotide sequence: TGCAGCGTTGAGCTAACAGGGCAACGCTCTGGGGCCAACGTCCTGACTTTC.

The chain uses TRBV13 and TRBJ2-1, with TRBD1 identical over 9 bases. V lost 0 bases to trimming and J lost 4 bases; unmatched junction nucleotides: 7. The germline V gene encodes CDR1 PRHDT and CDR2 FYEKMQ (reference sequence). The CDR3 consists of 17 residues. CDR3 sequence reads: CASSLGPSGQGYNEQFF. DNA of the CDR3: TGTGCCAGCAGCTTAGGCCCCTCGGGACAGGGATACAATGAGCAGTTCTTC.

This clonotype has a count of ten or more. For the CDR3, the DNA is TGCGCCAGTCTTGAGACAGGGAGCAACACCGGGGAGCTGTTTTTT. This gives the protein CASLETGSNTGELFF. The chain joins TRBV5-1 to TRBJ2-2, with 7 bases matching TRBD1. V lost 8 bases and J lost 2; bases outside the gene matches: 9. Germline V gene data show CDR1 as SGHRS and CDR2 as YFSETQ. The CDR3 totals 15 residues.

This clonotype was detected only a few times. The CDR3, as DNA: TGCAGTGCTAGGCCTTCGGGGGGCCGGCAGCCCCAGCATTTT. This encodes CSARPSGGRQPQHF. This rearrangement joins TRBV20-1 to TRBJ1-5; tentative D call: TRBD1 (6 bases). V lost 3 bases, J lost 7 bases, and 16 bases lay in between. The CDR3 is 14 amino acids. Germline lookup yields CDR1 DFQATT and CDR2 SNEGSKA (reference sequence).

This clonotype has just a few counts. CDR3 protein: CATSRDKVTTYEQYV. CDR3 coding DNA: TGTGCCACCAGCAGAGATAAGGTTACTACCTACGAGCAGTACGTC. V is TRBV15 and J is TRBJ2-7; D not certain. V was cut by 0 bases and J by 2 bases, with 11 bases left in between. The CDR3 runs 15 residues. The germline gives CDR1 LNHNV, CDR2 YYDKDF (reference sequence).

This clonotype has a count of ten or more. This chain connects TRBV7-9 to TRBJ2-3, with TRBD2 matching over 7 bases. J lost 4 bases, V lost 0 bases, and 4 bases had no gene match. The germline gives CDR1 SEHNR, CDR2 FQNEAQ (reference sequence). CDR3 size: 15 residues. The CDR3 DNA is TGTGCCAGCAGCTTAGCTGCGGGAGAGTCAGATACGCAGTATTTT. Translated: CASSLAAGESDTQYF.